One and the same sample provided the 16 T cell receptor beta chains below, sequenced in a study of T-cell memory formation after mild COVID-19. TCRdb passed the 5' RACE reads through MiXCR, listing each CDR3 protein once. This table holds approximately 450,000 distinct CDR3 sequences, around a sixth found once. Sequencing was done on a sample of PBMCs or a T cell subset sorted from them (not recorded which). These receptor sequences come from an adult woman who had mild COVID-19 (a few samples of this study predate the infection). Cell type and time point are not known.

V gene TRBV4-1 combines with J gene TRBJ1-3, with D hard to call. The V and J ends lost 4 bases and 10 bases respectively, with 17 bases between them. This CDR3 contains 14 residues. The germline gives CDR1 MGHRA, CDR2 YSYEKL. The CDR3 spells CASSRSEGLETIYF. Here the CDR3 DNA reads TGCGCCAGCAGCCGATCTGAGGGTCTTGAGACCATATATTTT.

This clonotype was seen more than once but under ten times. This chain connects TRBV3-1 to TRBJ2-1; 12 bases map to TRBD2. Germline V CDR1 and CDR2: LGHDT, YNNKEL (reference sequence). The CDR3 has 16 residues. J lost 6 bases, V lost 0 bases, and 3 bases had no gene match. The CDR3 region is CASSQDEGLAGNEQFF. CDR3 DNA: TGTGCCAGCAGCCAAGATGAGGGACTAGCGGGCAATGAGCAGTTCTTC.

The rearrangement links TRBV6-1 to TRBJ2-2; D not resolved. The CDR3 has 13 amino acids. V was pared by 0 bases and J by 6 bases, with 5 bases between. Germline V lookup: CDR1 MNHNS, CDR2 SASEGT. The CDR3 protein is CASSEAGSGELFF. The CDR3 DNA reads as TGTGCCAGCAGTGAAGCGGGTTCCGGGGAGCTGTTTTTT.

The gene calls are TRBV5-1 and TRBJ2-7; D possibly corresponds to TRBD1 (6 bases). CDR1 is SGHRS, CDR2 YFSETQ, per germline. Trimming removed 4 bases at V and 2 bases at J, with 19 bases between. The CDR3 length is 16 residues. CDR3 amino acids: CASSPVLTGKPYEQYF. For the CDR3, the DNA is TGCGCCAGCAGCCCCGTCCTGACAGGAAAACCCTACGAGCAGTACTTC.

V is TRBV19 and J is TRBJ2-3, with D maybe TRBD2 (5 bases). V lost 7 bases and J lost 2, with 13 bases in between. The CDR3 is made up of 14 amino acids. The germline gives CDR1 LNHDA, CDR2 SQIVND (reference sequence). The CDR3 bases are TGTGCCAGTAAAACATCCGGGAACACAGATACGCAGTATTTT. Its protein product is CASKTSGNTDTQYF.

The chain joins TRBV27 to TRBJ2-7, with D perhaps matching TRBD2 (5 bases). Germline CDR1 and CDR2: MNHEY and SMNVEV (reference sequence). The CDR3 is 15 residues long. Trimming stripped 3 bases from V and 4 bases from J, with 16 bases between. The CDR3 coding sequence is TGTGCCAGCAGTTTGATGGGTGGCGGGTCGTACGAGCAGTACTTC. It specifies CASSLMGGGSYEQYF.

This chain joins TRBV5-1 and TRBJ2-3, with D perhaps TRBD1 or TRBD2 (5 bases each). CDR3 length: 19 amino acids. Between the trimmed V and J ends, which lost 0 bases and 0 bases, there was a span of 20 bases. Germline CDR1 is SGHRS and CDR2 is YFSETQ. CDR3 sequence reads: CASSLGVGTDYPSTDTQYF. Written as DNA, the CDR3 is TGCGCCAGCAGCTTGGGGGTCGGGACGGATTATCCTAGCACAGATACGCAGTATTTT.

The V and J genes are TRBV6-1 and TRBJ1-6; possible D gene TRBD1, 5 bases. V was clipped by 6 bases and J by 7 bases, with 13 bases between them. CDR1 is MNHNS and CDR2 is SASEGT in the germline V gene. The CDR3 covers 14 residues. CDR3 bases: TGTGCCAGCAGGTCCGGGACGGAGAATTCACCCCTCCACTTT. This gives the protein CASRSGTENSPLHF.

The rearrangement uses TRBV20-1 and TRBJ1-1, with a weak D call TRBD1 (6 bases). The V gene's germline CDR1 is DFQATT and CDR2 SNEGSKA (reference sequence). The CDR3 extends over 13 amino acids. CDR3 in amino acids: CSPGGATNTEAFF. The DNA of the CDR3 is TGCAGCCCGGGGGGGGCAACGAACACTGAAGCTTTCTTT.

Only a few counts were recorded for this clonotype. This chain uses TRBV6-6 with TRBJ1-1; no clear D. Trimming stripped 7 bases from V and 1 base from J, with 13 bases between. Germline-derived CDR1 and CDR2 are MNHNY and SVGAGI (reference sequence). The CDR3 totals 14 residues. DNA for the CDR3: TGTGCCAGCAATGTTTGGGGAAAGAACACTGAAGCTTTCTTT. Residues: CASNVWGKNTEAFF.

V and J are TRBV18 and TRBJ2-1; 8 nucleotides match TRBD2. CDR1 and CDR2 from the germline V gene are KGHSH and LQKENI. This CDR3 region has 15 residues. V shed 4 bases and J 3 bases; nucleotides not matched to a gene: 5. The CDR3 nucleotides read TGTGCCAGCTCACTAAGCGGGGGCAACTACAATGAGCAGTTCTTC. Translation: CASSLSGGNYNEQFF.

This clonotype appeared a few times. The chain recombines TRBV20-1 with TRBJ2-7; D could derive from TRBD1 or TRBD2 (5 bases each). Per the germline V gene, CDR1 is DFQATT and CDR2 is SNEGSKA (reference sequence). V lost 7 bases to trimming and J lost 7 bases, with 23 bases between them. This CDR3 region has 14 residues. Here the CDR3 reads CSVGFPGRVGEQYF. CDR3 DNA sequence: TGCAGTGTCGGTTTCCCGGGACGGGTTGGGGAGCAGTACTTC.

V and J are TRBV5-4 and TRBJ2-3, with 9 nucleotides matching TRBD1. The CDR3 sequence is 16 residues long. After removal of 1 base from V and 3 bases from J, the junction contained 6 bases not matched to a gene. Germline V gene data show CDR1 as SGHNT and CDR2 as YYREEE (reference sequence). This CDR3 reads CASSLLTQGATDTQYF. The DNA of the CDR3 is TGTGCCAGCAGCTTGCTAACACAGGGGGCAACAGATACGCAGTATTTT. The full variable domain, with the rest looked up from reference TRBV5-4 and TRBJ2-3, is ETGVTQSPTHLIKTRGQQVTLRCSSQSGHNTVSWYQQALGQGPQFIFQYYREEENGRGNFPPRFSGLQFPNYSSELNVNALELDDSALYLCASSLLTQGATDTQYFGPGTRLTVL.

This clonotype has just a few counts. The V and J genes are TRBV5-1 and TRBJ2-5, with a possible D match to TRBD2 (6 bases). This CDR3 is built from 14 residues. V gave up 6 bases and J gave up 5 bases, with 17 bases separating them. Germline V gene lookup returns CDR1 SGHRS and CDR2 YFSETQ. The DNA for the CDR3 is TGCGCCAGCACGCCGGCGGGGACCCCGGAGACCCAGTACTTC. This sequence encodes CASTPAGTPETQYF.

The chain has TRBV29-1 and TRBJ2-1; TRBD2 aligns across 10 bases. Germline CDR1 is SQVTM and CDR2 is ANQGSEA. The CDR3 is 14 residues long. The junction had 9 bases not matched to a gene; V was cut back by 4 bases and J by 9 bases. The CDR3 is CSVAEAGGSSEQFF. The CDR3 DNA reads TGCAGCGTTGCCGAAGCGGGAGGGAGTAGTGAGCAGTTCTTC.

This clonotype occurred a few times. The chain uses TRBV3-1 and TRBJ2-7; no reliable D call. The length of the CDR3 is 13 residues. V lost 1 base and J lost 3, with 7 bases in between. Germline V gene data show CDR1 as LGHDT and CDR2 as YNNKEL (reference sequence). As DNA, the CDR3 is TGTGCCAGCAGCCAAGGAGTCGTCTACGAGCAGTACTTC. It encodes CASSQGVVYEQYF.